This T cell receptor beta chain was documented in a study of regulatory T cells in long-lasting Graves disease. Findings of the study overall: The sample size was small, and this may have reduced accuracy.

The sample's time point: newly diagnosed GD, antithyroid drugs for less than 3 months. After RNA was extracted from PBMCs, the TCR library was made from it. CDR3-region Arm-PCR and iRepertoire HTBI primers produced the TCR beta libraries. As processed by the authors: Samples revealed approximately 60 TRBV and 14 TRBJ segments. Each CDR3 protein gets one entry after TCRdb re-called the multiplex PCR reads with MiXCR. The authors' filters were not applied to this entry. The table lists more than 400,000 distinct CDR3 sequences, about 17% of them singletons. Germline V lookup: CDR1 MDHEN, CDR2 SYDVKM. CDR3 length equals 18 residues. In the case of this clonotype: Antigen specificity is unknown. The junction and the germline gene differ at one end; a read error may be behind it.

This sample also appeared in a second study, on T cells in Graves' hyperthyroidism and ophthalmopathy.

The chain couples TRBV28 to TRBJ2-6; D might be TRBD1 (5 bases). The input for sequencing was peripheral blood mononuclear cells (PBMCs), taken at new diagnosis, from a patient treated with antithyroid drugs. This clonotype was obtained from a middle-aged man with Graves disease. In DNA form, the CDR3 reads TGTGCCAGCAGCAATGACATGGGTGAAAGTAGTGGGGCCAACGTCCCGACTTTC. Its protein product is CASSNDMGESSGANVPTF.